This passage covers 11 T cell receptor beta chains from one sample sequenced in a study of T cell responses to AZD1222 COVID-19 vaccine. Sequencing used immunoSEQ multiplex PCR; TCRdb keeps in-frame clones, though not all of them. The data contain about 130,000 clones, 70% to 90% of them seen just once; the ten biggest clones take up approximately 1.5%. Sequenced here: peripheral blood, sampled on day 0 of AZD1222 vaccination. The receptors derive from an adult in good health.

The chain is built from TRBV7-2 and TRBJ1-4; TRBD1 matches 7 bases. The germline CDR1 and CDR2 sequences are SGHTA and FQGNSA. The CDR3 totals 15 residues. The trim removed 4 bases at V and 5 bases at J, leaving 7 bases unmatched. CDR3: CASSWDSRANEKLFF. The DNA for the CDR3 is TGTGCCAGCAGCTGGGACAGTCGGGCAAATGAAAAACTGTTTTTT.

This chain joins TRBV24-1 and TRBJ2-3; 8 nucleotides match TRBD2. The CDR3 has 16 residues. Germline CDR1 reads KGHDR; CDR2 reads SFDVKD. The junction had 2 bases not matched to a gene; V was cut back by 1 base and J by 0 bases. The CDR3 loop is CATSDFSGESTDTQYF. CDR3 in DNA: TGTGCCACCAGTGATTTTAGCGGGGAAAGCACAGATACGCAGTATTTT.

This rearrangement joins TRBV9 to TRBJ1-1; D remains ambiguous. This CDR3 is built from 13 residues. The germline gives CDR1 SGDLS, CDR2 YYNGEE. V dropped 1 base and J dropped 1 base, with 5 bases sitting between them. CDR3 region: CASSVKRNTEAFF. In DNA, the CDR3 is TGTGCCAGCAGCGTAAAGAGGAACACTGAAGCTTTCTTT. The whole variable domain, filled in from reference TRBV9 and TRBJ1-1, reads DSGVTQTPKHLITATGQRVTLRCSPRSGDLSVYWYQQSLDQGLQFLIQYYNGEERAKGNILERFSAQQFPDLHSELNLSSLELGDSALYFCASSVKRNTEAFFGQGTRLTVV.

The V and J genes are TRBV30 and TRBJ2-5; the match to TRBD2 covers 8 bases. The germline V gene has CDR1 GTSNPN and CDR2 SVGIG (reference sequence). The junction had 2 bases not matched to a gene; V was cut back by 4 bases and J by 1 base. The CDR3 totals 13 residues. As DNA, the CDR3 is TGTGCCTGGACGGGGGGGCGCCAAGAGACCCAGTACTTC. It codes for CAWTGGRQETQYF.

The rearrangement links TRBV7-2 to TRBJ2-1; D may be TRBD2 (5 bases). Looked up from germline, CDR1 is SGHTA and CDR2 is FQGNSA. Trimming took off 5 bases at V and 3 bases at J, with 14 bases between the two ends. The CDR3 totals 15 residues. CDR3 in amino acids: CASSMGEQVYNEQFF. CDR3 DNA sequence: TGTGCCAGCAGCATGGGAGAGCAAGTCTACAATGAGCAGTTCTTC.

The chain's CDR3 is CASSLRQNNEQFF. The DNA of the CDR3 is TGTGCCAGCAGTTTACGGCAGAACAATGAGCAGTTCTTC. The chain employs TRBV27 and TRBJ2-1; D uncertain. Germline values: CDR1 MNHEY, CDR2 SMNVEV (reference sequence). Deletions cut 2 bases from V and 5 bases from J, with 7 bases between. There are 13 residues in the CDR3.

This chain uses TRBV25-1 with TRBJ1-3; D call uncertain. Between the trimmed V and J ends, which lost 4 bases and 3 bases, there was a span of 7 bases. The germline V gene has CDR1 MGHDK and CDR2 SYGVNS. The length of the CDR3 is 13 residues. The CDR3 DNA reads TGTGCCAGCAGTGCCGTATATGGAAACACCATATATTTT. Translating gives CASSAVYGNTIYF.

The chain uses TRBV4-2 and TRBJ1-2; 8 bases agree with TRBD1. V trimming: 5 bases; J trimming: 5 bases; junction bases outside the gene matches: 7. The CDR3 spans 14 residues. Germline values: CDR1 LGHNA, CDR2 YNFKEQ. CDR3 nucleotide sequence: TGTGCCAGCAGCATAGGACAGGGCACGTATGGCTACACCTTC. Translated: CASSIGQGTYGYTF.

V is TRBV15 and J is TRBJ2-3; TRBD2 matches 11 bases. V shed 3 bases, J shed 4 bases, and the junction held 15 bases outside the gene matches. Looked up from germline, CDR1 is LNHNV and CDR2 is YYDKDF (reference sequence). This CDR3 comprises 19 residues. This CDR3 is CATSSRLAGGTGRADTQYF. CDR3 nucleotide sequence: TGTGCCACCAGCAGTCGTCTAGCGGGGGGCACGGGGAGGGCAGATACGCAGTATTTT.

The rearrangement uses TRBV7-3 and TRBJ2-7; TRBD2 matches at 13 bases. The CDR3 runs 17 residues. Trimming at V came to 3 bases and at J to 6 bases, leaving 11 bases not matched to a gene. Germline CDR1 reads SGHTA; CDR2 reads FQGTGA. CDR3 in DNA: TGTGCCAGCAGCTTCCTTTCAACTAGCGGGGGGGCCGGCGAGCAGTACTTC. Its translation: CASSFLSTSGGAGEQYF.

The chain carries TRBV4-1 and TRBJ2-5; no definite D call. CDR3 length: 14 amino acids. The ends were cut back, 4 bases at V and 5 bases at J, with 14 bases in the middle. From germline, CDR1 is MGHRA and CDR2 YSYEKL. CDR3 nucleotides: TGCGCCAGCAGCCTCGGACCTTGGGTGGAGACCCAGTACTTC. It specifies CASSLGPWVETQYF.